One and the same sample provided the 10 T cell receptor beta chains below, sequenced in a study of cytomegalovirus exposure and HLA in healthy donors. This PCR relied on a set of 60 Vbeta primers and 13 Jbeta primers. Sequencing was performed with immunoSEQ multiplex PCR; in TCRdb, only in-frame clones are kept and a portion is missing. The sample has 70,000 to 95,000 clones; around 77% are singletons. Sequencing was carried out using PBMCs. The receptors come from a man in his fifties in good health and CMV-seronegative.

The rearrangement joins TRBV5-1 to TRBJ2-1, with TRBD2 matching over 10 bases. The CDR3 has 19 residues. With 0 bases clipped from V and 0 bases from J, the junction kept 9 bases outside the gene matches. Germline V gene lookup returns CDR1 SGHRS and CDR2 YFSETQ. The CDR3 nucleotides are TGCGCCAGCAGCTTGGCCGGGGCTAGCGGGGGCCACTCCTACAATGAGCAGTTCTTC. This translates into CASSLAGASGGHSYNEQFF.

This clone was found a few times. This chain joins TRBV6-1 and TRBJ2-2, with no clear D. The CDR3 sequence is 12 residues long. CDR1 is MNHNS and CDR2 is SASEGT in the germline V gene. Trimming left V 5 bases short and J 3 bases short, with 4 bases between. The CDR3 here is CASSPYTGELFF. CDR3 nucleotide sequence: TGTGCCAGCAGTCCCTACACCGGGGAGCTGTTTTTT.

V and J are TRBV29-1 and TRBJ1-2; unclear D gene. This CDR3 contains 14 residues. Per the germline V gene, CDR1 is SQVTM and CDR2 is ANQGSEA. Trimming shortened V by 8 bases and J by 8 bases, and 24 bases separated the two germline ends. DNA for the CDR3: TGCAGCACGTATAGGGAGCCCAACTGGATGGGCTACACCTTC. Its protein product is CSTYREPNWMGYTF.

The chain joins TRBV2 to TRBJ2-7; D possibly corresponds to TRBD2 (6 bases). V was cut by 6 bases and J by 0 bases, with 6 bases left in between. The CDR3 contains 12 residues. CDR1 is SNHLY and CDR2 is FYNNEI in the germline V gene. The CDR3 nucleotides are TGTGCCAGCAGGGAGGGCTCCTACGAGCAGTACTTC. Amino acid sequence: CASREGSYEQYF.

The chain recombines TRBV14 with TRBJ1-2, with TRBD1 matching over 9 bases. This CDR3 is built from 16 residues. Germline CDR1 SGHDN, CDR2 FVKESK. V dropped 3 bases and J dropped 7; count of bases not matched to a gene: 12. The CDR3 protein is CASSQPSGTGYGGYTF. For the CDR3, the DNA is TGTGCCAGCAGCCAGCCTTCCGGGACAGGGTACGGTGGCTACACCTTC.

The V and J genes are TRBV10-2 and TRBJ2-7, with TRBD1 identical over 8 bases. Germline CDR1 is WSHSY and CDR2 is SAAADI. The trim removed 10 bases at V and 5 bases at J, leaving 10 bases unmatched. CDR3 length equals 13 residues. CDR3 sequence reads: CATYRQGAHEQYF. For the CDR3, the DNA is TGCGCCACTTACAGGCAGGGGGCCCACGAGCAGTACTTC.

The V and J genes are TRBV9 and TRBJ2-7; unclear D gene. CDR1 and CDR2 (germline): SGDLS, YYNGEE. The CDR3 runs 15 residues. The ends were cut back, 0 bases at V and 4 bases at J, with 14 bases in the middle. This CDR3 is CASSVGVAAEYEQYF. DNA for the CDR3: TGTGCCAGCAGCGTAGGGGTGGCGGCGGAGTACGAGCAGTACTTC.

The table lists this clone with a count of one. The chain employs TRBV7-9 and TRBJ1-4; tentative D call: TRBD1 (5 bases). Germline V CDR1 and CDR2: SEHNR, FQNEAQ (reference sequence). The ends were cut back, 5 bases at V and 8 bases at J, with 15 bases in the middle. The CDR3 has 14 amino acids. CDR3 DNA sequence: TGTGCCAGCAGCGAGGCAGGGTATGGAGAAAAACTGTTTTTT. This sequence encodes CASSEAGYGEKLFF.

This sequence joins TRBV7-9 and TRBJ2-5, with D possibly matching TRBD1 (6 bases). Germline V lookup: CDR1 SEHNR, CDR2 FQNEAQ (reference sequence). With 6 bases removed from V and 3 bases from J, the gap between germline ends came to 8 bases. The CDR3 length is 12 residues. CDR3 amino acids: CASRPGEETQYF. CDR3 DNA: TGTGCCAGCAGACCAGGGGAAGAGACCCAGTACTTC.

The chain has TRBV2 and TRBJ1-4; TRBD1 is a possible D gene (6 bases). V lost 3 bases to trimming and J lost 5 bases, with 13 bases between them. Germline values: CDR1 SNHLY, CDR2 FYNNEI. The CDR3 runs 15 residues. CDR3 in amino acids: CASSDGSQGNEKLFF. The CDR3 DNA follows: TGTGCCAGCAGTGATGGATCGCAGGGGAATGAAAAACTGTTTTTT.